The T cell receptor (beta chain) under discussion was sequenced for a study of shared clonotypes between healthy human individuals (dated by TCRdb to the early 2020s). At the level of the whole study: The cohort included a few men and a couple of women between 18 and 49 years of age. For each donor, CD4 naive and CD4 memory were each run on three plates, CD8 naive on two plates, and CD8 memory on one plate. To estimate repertoire size and how much clonotypes are shared between individuals, the study performed deep sequencing of blood TCR repertoires from roughly five healthy adults. To increase sequencing depth and limit assay-specific biases, different laboratories used diverse techniques to prepare libraries and sequence TCR repertoires. Between about 0.8 and 9.5 billion PBMCs per donor were obtained by leukapheresis.

Overall results and qualifications from the work: Only blood was sampled, and tissue TCR repertoires likely differ from those in blood. Incomplete sequencing was indicated by rarefaction of sorted-subset datasets, despite the large sequencing depth. The genetic and exposure-history diversity represented was limited by the small number of donors. Pairwise subsampling indicated that sequencing depth was expected to affect the degree of clonotype sharing among donors. Compared with non-shared clonotypes, clonotypes shared by all four sorted-subset donors had higher generation probabilities. Sharing across four donors was observed for approximately 5% of naive CD4, over 3% of naive CD8, roughly 2.4% of memory CD4, and 0.4% of memory CD8 clonotypes. Larger estimated clonotype richness was generally found for naive subsets than for memory subsets.

Using the deep immunoSEQ assay, TCR CDR3 regions were amplified from genomic DNA by multiplex PCR. Extracted genomic DNA from each cell subset was distributed evenly across all wells of several immunoSEQ 96-well plates, and each plate was treated as a replicate. Each replicate PCR for sorted subsets received 150 to 250 ng genomic DNA, equal to about 30,000 T cell genomes. Purified libraries were measured with a Qubit 3.0 fluorometer, size-checked on a Bioanalyzer 2100, and measured again with the KAPA Library Quantification kit. Each immunoSEQ 96-well plate was sequenced on its own single-read 150-cycle Illumina NextSeq 550 flow cell. As for the authors' bioinformatics: Because the immunoSEQ output included only junctional sequences and no quality scores, the filtering could not be the same as the filtering used for full-length reads. Sequences were annotated with PyIR, a Python wrapper for IgBLAST v1.9, using IMGT germline references to assign V/J genes and CDR3. Any read was removed if the V/J assignment was weak (E-value above 1e-6), the CDR3 was missing, or the read contained stop codons, out-of-frame junctions, or ambiguous translated residues. A V3J clonotype was defined by an identical inferred V gene, J gene, and CDR3 amino acid sequence. The percentage overlap between two repertoires was calculated by dividing the number of shared unique clonotypes by the size of the smaller repertoire. RTK rarefaction, the Chao1 estimator, and Recon v2.1 estimates of unobserved clonotypes were used to assess repertoire richness. Generation probabilities for all TCRbeta clonotypes obtained by the gDNA method from several donors were computed using OLGA. This immuneACCESS table, as held by TCRdb, lists in-frame sequences with V and J called but not all clones. Of the missing ones, under half trace to an unresolved V gene in checked studies; the others have no known cause. V and J calls and clone size are as listed in that table; D and trimming were resolved from the DNA. In this sample the table shows 630,000 or so clones, nearly 98% of which occur a single time. The top ten hold 0.3% of the sample.

V drops 5 bases and J drops 3 bases, leaving 19 bases in between. Reading from cysteine to phenylalanine, the CDR3 counts 16 amino acids. The sequence is cut down to CDR3 DNA, 48 bases in frame from base 1. The germline V gene (reference sequence) provides CDR1 LNHDA and CDR2 SQIVND. For the CD8 naive samples, CD45RO-negative cells were positively selected for CCR7, yielding a CD45RA+CCR7+ population from which TemRA cells were excluded. Donors were healthy HIV-negative adults with no recently reported acute infections or vaccinations. Every donor was a Caucasian adult living in Nashville, Tennessee, USA. Blood was collected by leukapheresis, and PBMCs were isolated by Ficoll-Histopaque density gradient centrifugation and then cryopreserved in liquid nitrogen vapor phase. Purity and quantity of every magnetically sorted T cell population were checked by analytical flow cytometry. Genomic DNA was isolated from each sorted fraction and quantified by UV absorbance on a Nanodrop 2000c.

About this clone itself: No antigen is known for it. Nothing much larger sits one base from this clone, and base qualities are not available.

This TCR was sampled from a man aged 25 to 40 in good health. The sequenced material came from naive CD8+ T cells sorted from blood. The cell subset or site label of this sample denotes: CD45RA+CCR7+. This chain joins TRBV19 to TRBJ1-1; TRBD1 is a possible D gene, resting on 5 matching bases. The DNA sequence is given as TGTGCCAGTAGTCCAGGGCTAGTCCTTGGGGACACTGAAGCTTTCTTT. It encodes CASSPGLVLGDTEAFF. Supplemented by the reference TRBV19 and TRBJ1-1 proteins around the CDR3, the complete variable domain is DGGITQSPKYLFRKEGQNVTLSCEQNLNHDAMYWYRQDPGQGLRLIYYSQIVNDFQKGDIAEGYSVSREKKESFPLTVTSAQKNPTAFYLCASSPGLVLGDTEAFFGQGTRLTVV.